This T cell receptor beta chain was recorded in a study of blood T cell repertoires in COVID-19. V lost 2 bases and J lost 7, with 13 bases in between. The CDR3 contains 14 residues. The germline gives CDR1 SGHRS, CDR2 YFSETQ. Under the authors' procedure: Reference gene primer amplification gave estimated nucleated cell counts. TCRdb's copy holds only in-frame clones and misses some; the assay was immunoSEQ multiplex PCR. V, J and clone size were drawn from that table, and D and trimming were deduced from the DNA. Of about 240,000 clones in the sample, about four fifths were seen once. The V gene is TRBV5-1, the J gene TRBJ2-1; D gene ambiguous. The source material was peripheral blood. This TCR was sampled from a woman in her sixties or seventies with acute or convalescent COVID-19. The CDR3 region is CASSFGFETNEQFF. Written as DNA, the CDR3 is TGCGCCAGCAGCTTTGGCTTCGAGACAAATGAGCAGTTCTTC.